This T cell receptor beta chain comes out of a study of cytomegalovirus exposure and HLA in healthy donors. Across the study: Out of 398 genotyped donors, about 76% belonged to the Caucasian-associated ancestry cluster. Study-level results: Productive rates of about 87% or about 30% were seen for most TCR beta V segments in an earlier analysis.

The PCR had 60 Vbeta and 13 Jbeta primers. Sequencing used immunoSEQ multiplex PCR; TCRdb keeps in-frame clones, though not all of them. The sample has around 240,000 clones, 82% seen once. The V end was cut by 7 bases, the J end by 0 bases, with 9 bases between. Germline-derived CDR1 and CDR2 are SGHVS and FQNEAQ. The CDR3 runs to 13 residues. Of note for this clone: What it binds is not known.

The sequence was obtained from a middle-aged woman in good health and CMV-seropositive. Sequenced sample: PBMCs. J is TRBJ1-1 and V is TRBV7-8; possible D gene TRBD1, 5 bases. CDR3: CASNPGLNTEAFF. The CDR3 bases are TGTGCCAGCAACCCAGGGCTGAACACTGAAGCTTTCTTT.